This T cell receptor beta chain originates from a study of radiotherapy plus CTLA-4 blockade in lung cancer. For the study at large: Around 18% of enrolled patients responded objectively, and approximately 34% had disease control.

The length of the CDR3 is 12 residues. Germline CDR1 MNHEY, CDR2 SMNVEV (reference sequence). Between the trimmed V and J ends, which lost 5 bases and 10 bases, there was a span of 12 bases. The protocol was immunoSEQ multiplex PCR, while the TCRdb copy is restricted to in-frame clones and leaves out a portion. Here the sample spans over 75,000 clones, roughly four fifths being singletons. In the case of this clone: Antigen unknown.

Study-level results: Early shifts in blood T cell clones, with interferon-beta, reportedly predicted response best. An expansion of tumor-derived TCR clones occurred in blood after radiotherapy plus ipilimumab.

Focal radiation with ipilimumab CTLA-4 blockade was given to patients with chemo-refractory metastatic non-small-cell lung cancer. The TCR originated in a human donor with non-small cell lung cancer who had stable disease on radiotherapy plus ipilimumab. The chain joins TRBV27 to TRBJ2-1; D is possibly TRBD2 (5 bases). The source was peripheral blood, collected from a patient treated with radiotherapy plus ipilimumab. For the CDR3, the DNA is TGTGCCAGCAGTGGGCTAGCCGCCGAGCAGTTCTTC. Translation gives CASSGLAAEQFF.